This T cell receptor beta chain comes out of a study of T cell responses to AZD1222 COVID-19 vaccine. Overall study findings and caveats: The donor group comprised mostly white British people and more females; the analysis possibly underestimated clonal diversity.

Assay used: immunoSEQ multiplex PCR; TCRdb lists only in-frame clones, some missing. The data hold about 110,000 clones, with about 85% observed a single time. Worth noting for this clone: As yet, its antigen is unknown.

Germline assignment: CDR1 SGHDN and CDR2 FVKESK. Trimming pared 0 bases from V and 4 bases from J, leaving 9 bases between. This CDR3 comprises 14 residues. The J gene is TRBJ1-1, the V gene TRBV14; no reliable D call. This receptor was taken from an adult in good health. This specimen was peripheral blood, taken on day 0 of AZD1222 vaccination. This CDR3 reads CASSQDLTGTEAFF. CDR3 nucleotide sequence: TGTGCCAGCAGCCAAGATTTGACGGGCACTGAAGCTTTCTTT.